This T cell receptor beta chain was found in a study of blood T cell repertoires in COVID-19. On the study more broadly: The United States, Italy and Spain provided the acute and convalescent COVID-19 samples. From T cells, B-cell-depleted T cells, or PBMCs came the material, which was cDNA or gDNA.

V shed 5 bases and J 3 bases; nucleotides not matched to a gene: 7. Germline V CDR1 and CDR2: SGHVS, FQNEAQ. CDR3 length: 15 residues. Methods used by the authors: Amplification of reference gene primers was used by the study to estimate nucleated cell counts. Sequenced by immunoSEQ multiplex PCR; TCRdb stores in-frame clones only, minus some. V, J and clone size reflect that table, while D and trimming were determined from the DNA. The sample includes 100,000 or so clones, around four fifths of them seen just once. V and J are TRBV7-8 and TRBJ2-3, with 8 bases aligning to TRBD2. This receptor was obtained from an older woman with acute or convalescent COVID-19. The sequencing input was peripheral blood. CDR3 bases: TGTGCCAGCAGCCCGTTTAGCGGGGAGACAGATACGCAGTATTTT. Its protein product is CASSPFSGETDTQYF.